This T cell receptor beta chain was recovered during a study of response to subunit inactivated influenza vaccine. This clonotype turned up a few times. Its antigen is undetermined. One entry per CDR3 protein results from TCRdb running MiXCR on the RT-PCR reads. The sample carries approximately 310,000 distinct CDR3 sequences, around a fifth recorded once. Whole-study results and caveats: After each seasonal influenza vaccination, few new T cells are recruited, the authors suggested.

The CDR3 is made up of 17 amino acids. Per the germline V gene, CDR1 is SGHAT and CDR2 is FQNNGV. V was clipped by 1 base and J by 0 bases; unmatched bases: 7. The TCR was taken from a man aged 50 to 69 who received an inactivated influenza vaccine. Material: PBMCs from blood, obtained 21 months after vaccination. The chain links TRBV11-2 to TRBJ1-1; TRBD1 matches at 8 bases. CDR3 residues: CASSLGAGGVMNTEAFF. The CDR3 DNA is TGTGCCAGCAGCTTAGGGGCAGGGGGCGTAATGAACACTGAAGCTTTCTTT. The variable domain in full, with the rest retrieved from reference TRBV11-2 and TRBJ1-1, is EAGVAQSPRYKIIEKRQSVAFWCNPISGHATLYWYQQILGQGPKLLIQFQNNGVVDDSQLPKDRFSAERLKGVDSTLKIQPAKLEDSAVYLCASSLGAGGVMNTEAFFGQGTRLTVV.